These 32 T cell receptor beta chains were all obtained from the same sample, sequenced in a study of T cells after yellow fever vaccination. TCRdb fed the 5' RACE reads into MiXCR, producing one record per CDR3 protein. Here the sample spans 500,000 to 650,000 distinct CDR3 sequences, 9% to 15% being singletons. The specimen was PBMCs, collected on the day of the yellow fever booster vaccination. All receptors come from a man aged 25-45 years who received the YFV17D yellow fever vaccine.

This clonotype was detected only a few times. The gene calls are TRBV6-1 and TRBJ1-6; D is undetermined. Trimming pared 6 bases from V and 1 base from J, leaving 13 bases between. CDR3 length: 16 residues. Germline V gives CDR1 MNHNS, CDR2 SASEGT. Here the CDR3 reads CASSRFWGSYNSPLHF. The CDR3 DNA follows: TGTGCCAGCAGCCGATTCTGGGGATCCTATAATTCACCCCTCCACTTT.

The V gene is TRBV20-1, the J gene TRBJ2-7; 7 bases match TRBD2. Unmatched junction bases numbered 8, after V lost 6 bases and J lost 0 bases. The V gene's germline CDR1 is DFQATT and CDR2 SNEGSKA (reference sequence). This CDR3 comprises 14 residues. The CDR3 DNA reads TGCAGTGCCACCCTAGCGGTGAGCTCCTACGAGCAGTACTTC. Residues: CSATLAVSSYEQYF.

This clonotype was seen more than once but under ten times. The chain uses TRBV28 and TRBJ2-7, with D uncertain. CDR1 and CDR2 (germline): MDHEN, SYDVKM. V dropped 7 bases and J dropped 3 bases, with 16 bases sitting between them. The CDR3 is 14 residues long. The DNA of the CDR3 is TGTGCCAGCATCGCCGGCGGCAAGGACTACGAGCAGTACTTC. The encoded protein is CASIAGGKDYEQYF.

The chain employs TRBV3-1 and TRBJ2-1; 7 bases agree with TRBD1. The germline V gene encodes CDR1 LGHDT and CDR2 YNNKEL (reference sequence). This CDR3 has 13 residues. After removal of 2 bases from V and 8 bases from J, the junction contained 3 bases not matched to a gene. CDR3 sequence (DNA): TGTGCCAGCAGCCAACAGGGGGTGCATGAGCAGTTCTTC. Its protein is CASSQQGVHEQFF.

The J gene is TRBJ2-7, the V gene TRBV10-1; a weak D match, TRBD1 (5 bases). The CDR3 extends over 14 amino acids. Looked up from germline, CDR1 is WNHNN and CDR2 is SYGVQD (reference sequence). V was trimmed by 3 bases and J by 2 bases, leaving 11 bases between them. The CDR3 DNA sequence: TGCGCCAGCAGTGAACTCAGGGCCCCCTACGAGCAGTACTTC. Translated, it gives CASSELRAPYEQYF.

This sequence joins TRBV5-4 and TRBJ2-1; possibly TRBD2 for D (6 bases). Germline loops: CDR1 SGHNT, CDR2 YYREEE (reference sequence). CDR3 length equals 16 residues. V shed 0 bases and J shed 4 bases, with 14 bases lying between them. CDR3 DNA sequence: TGTGCCAGCAGCTTGGAAGGGTGGGGAGGATACAATGAGCAGTTCTTC. Protein: CASSLEGWGGYNEQFF.

This clonotype has just a few counts. The chain uses TRBV10-3 and TRBJ2-5, with 7 bases identical to TRBD2. Germline CDR1 is ENHRY and CDR2 is SYGVKD. V was pared by 4 bases and J by 3 bases, with 8 bases of the junction left unmatched. There are 15 residues in the CDR3. In DNA, the CDR3 is TGTGCCATCAGTGCCCAAGGCGCGGGAGAAGAGACCCAGTACTTC. Protein product: CAISAQGAGEETQYF.

This clonotype was detected only a few times. The rearrangement links TRBV6-4 to TRBJ1-1, with TRBD1 matching over 8 bases. Germline V gene data show CDR1 as MRHNA and CDR2 as SNTAGT. The CDR3 consists of 14 residues. V shed 6 bases and J 5 bases; nucleotides not matched to a gene: 8. The CDR3 here is CASSRQGPGTEAFF. CDR3 sequence (DNA): TGTGCCAGCAGCCGACAGGGGCCGGGGACTGAAGCTTTCTTT.

The rearrangement links TRBV15 to TRBJ2-7; 8 positions match TRBD1. The germline gives CDR1 LNHNV, CDR2 YYDKDF (reference sequence). This CDR3 has 15 residues. V shed 3 bases, J shed 4 bases, and the junction held 8 bases outside the gene matches. CDR3 sequence reads: CATSSRGQGQYEQYF. CDR3 DNA sequence: TGTGCCACCAGCAGCCGTGGACAGGGCCAGTACGAGCAGTACTTC.

V usage is TRBV20-1 and J usage is TRBJ2-1; 15 bases agree with TRBD2. The CDR3 runs 15 residues. With 5 bases clipped from V and 4 bases from J, the junction kept 3 bases outside the gene matches. The V gene's germline CDR1 is DFQATT and CDR2 SNEGSKA (reference sequence). In DNA, the CDR3 is TGCAGTGCTGAGGGACTAGCGGGAGGATACAATGAGCAGTTCTTC. Protein: CSAEGLAGGYNEQFF.

The V gene is TRBV3-1, the J gene TRBJ2-2; no reliable D call. The length of the CDR3 is 14 residues. V lost 1 base, J lost 4 bases, and 7 bases lay in between. The germline V gene has CDR1 LGHDT and CDR2 YNNKEL (reference sequence). This CDR3 reads CASSQVGSTGELFF. The CDR3 nucleotides read TGTGCCAGCAGCCAAGTCGGTAGCACCGGGGAGCTGTTTTTT.

This clonotype was recorded a few times. The chain joins TRBV29-1 to TRBJ1-2; D gene ambiguous. From germline, CDR1 is SQVTM and CDR2 ANQGSEA. CDR3 length: 13 residues. The V gene lost 4 bases and the J gene lost 3 bases, with 12 bases spanning the gap. This CDR3 is CSVGATAHYGYTF. The CDR3 bases are TGCAGCGTTGGAGCGACCGCGCACTATGGCTACACCTTC. Using reference TRBV29-1 and TRBJ1-2 for the parts outside the CDR3, the full variable domain is SAVISQKPSRDICQRGTSLTIQCQVDSQVTMMFWYRQQPGQSLTLIATANQGSEATYESGFVIDKFPISRPNLTFSTLTVSNMSPEDSSIYLCSVGATAHYGYTFGSGTRLTVV.

The rearrangement joins TRBV5-1 to TRBJ2-1, with no clear D. Between the trimmed V and J ends, which lost 4 bases and 0 bases, there was a span of 11 bases. The CDR3 is 15 residues long. Germline V gene data show CDR1 as SGHRS and CDR2 as YFSETQ. This chain's CDR3 is CASSVHPSSYNEQFF. CDR3 sequence (DNA): TGCGCCAGCAGCGTACACCCGAGCTCCTACAATGAGCAGTTCTTC.

This clonotype was seen a handful of times. The chain employs TRBV19 and TRBJ1-6; no clear D gene. V lost 5 bases to trimming and J lost 7 bases, with 15 bases between them. CDR1 is LNHDA, CDR2 SQIVND, per germline (reference sequence). The CDR3 loop spans 15 amino acids. CDR3 amino acids: CASSSSGRTNSPLHF. The CDR3 region has the DNA TGTGCCAGTAGTTCCTCCGGGAGAACCAATTCACCCCTCCACTTT.

In its sample, this clonotype was seen a few times. CDR3 bases: TGTGCCAGCAGCTTAGAAGCCGTCAGGGCGTACAATGAGCAGTTCTTC. This encodes CASSLEAVRAYNEQFF. The chain couples TRBV7-2 to TRBJ2-1; a weak D match, TRBD1 (5 bases). The CDR3 has 16 residues. Germline V gives CDR1 SGHTA, CDR2 FQGNSA. V lost 1 base, J lost 4 bases, and 14 bases lay in between.

V gene TRBV6-5 combines with J gene TRBJ2-5; no reliable D call. The CDR3 extends over 13 amino acids. Germline V CDR1 and CDR2: MNHEY, SVGAGI. V was trimmed by 0 bases and J by 7 bases, leaving 9 bases between them. CDR3 loop: CASSYSLVGTQYF. The CDR3 nucleotides read TGTGCCAGCAGTTACTCGCTGGTAGGGACCCAGTACTTC.

This clonotype came up a few times. This sequence joins TRBV15 and TRBJ2-7; TRBD2 agrees at 8 bases. The germline V gene has CDR1 LNHNV and CDR2 YYDKDF (reference sequence). J gave up 6 bases and V 8 bases, and 9 bases lay outside the gene matches. This CDR3 region has 13 residues. The CDR3 protein is CATSRGGPSEQYF. The DNA for the CDR3 is TGTGCCACCTCCCGCGGGGGGCCGAGCGAGCAGTACTTC.

This clonotype has only a few counts. The chain uses TRBV12-3 or TRBV12-4 and TRBJ2-5, with D maybe TRBD2 (5 bases). The length of the CDR3 is 12 residues. Trimming took 4 bases from V and 11 from J, leaving 14 bases between them. The DNA for the CDR3 is TGTGCCAGCAGTTCCGGACTCGTTAGGCAGTACTTC. Translation gives CASSSGLVRQYF.

The CDR3 reads CASSRKGEPGANVLTF. The CDR3, as DNA: TGCGCCAGCAGCCGAAAGGGGGAACCTGGGGCCAACGTCCTGACTTTC. The V and J genes are TRBV5-1 and TRBJ2-6, with D tentatively TRBD1 (6 bases). V was trimmed by 4 bases and J by 2 bases, leaving 13 bases between them. Germline V gene sequence: CDR1 SGHRS, CDR2 YFSETQ. This CDR3 has 16 residues. Using reference TRBV5-1 and TRBJ2-6 for the parts outside the CDR3, the full variable domain is KAGVTQTPRYLIKTRGQQVTLSCSPISGHRSVSWYQQTPGQGLQFLFEYFSETQRNKGNFPGRFSGRQFSNSRSEMNVSTLELGDSALYLCASSRKGEPGANVLTFGAGSRLTVL.

CDR3 DNA sequence: TGTGCCAGCAGTTCAGGACAGGGGGCCCGAACTGAAGCTTTCTTT. Its protein product is CASSSGQGARTEAFF. The chain joins TRBV6-5 to TRBJ1-1, with 11 nucleotides matching TRBD1. Germline V lookup: CDR1 MNHEY, CDR2 SVGAGI. The CDR3 covers 15 residues. With 4 bases clipped from V and 5 bases from J, the junction kept 6 bases outside the gene matches.

Here the CDR3 DNA reads TGTGCCAGCAGTCCGGGACAGGGTTTATTTGGAGCTTTCTTT. Its protein product is CASSPGQGLFGAFF. The V gene is TRBV12-3 or TRBV12-4, the J gene TRBJ1-1, with 9 bases that match TRBD1. Trimming cost V 5 bases and J 10 bases; bases outside gene matches: 11. This CDR3 has 14 residues.

The rearrangement uses TRBV20-1 and TRBJ1-4; D gene unclear. Trimming removed 6 bases at V and 13 bases at J, with 21 bases between. This CDR3 comprises 13 residues. Germline V gives CDR1 DFQATT, CDR2 SNEGSKA (reference sequence). CDR3 sequence: CSAPAKVEPTLFF. CDR3 DNA sequence: TGCAGTGCGCCGGCTAAGGTTGAACCCACACTGTTTTTT.

The V and J genes are TRBV10-1 and TRBJ2-1, with a weak D call TRBD1 (6 bases). CDR3 length: 14 amino acids. V was trimmed by 0 bases and J by 4 bases, leaving 7 bases between them. Germline CDR1 and CDR2: WNHNN and SYGVQD (reference sequence). The CDR3 loop is CASSESDSYNEQFF. CDR3 bases: TGCGCCAGCAGTGAGTCGGACAGTTACAATGAGCAGTTCTTC.

This clonotype appeared many times. This sequence joins TRBV7-2 and TRBJ1-1; D remains unclear. The CDR3 contains 13 residues. Per the germline V gene, CDR1 is SGHTA and CDR2 is FQGNSA. With 6 bases removed from V and 3 bases from J, the gap between germline ends came to 11 bases. The CDR3 nucleotides read TGTGCCAGCAGAACCGTTCAGGACACTGAAGCTTTCTTT. As protein: CASRTVQDTEAFF.

The V gene is TRBV11-2, the J gene TRBJ2-7; D possibly corresponds to TRBD1 (6 bases). This CDR3 region has 14 residues. Germline lookup yields CDR1 SGHAT and CDR2 FQNNGV. Trimming shortened V by 5 bases and J by 5 bases, and 16 bases separated the two germline ends. In DNA, the CDR3 is TGTGCCAGCAGCCGAGTACAGGGTTTGGACGAGCAGTACTTC. This encodes CASSRVQGLDEQYF.

The chain combines TRBV11-1 with TRBJ2-3; TRBD2 is a possible D gene (6 bases). The germline CDR1 and CDR2 sequences are SGHAT and FQDESV (reference sequence). The CDR3 length is 18 residues. Trimming removed 5 bases at V and 0 bases at J, with 21 bases between. In DNA, the CDR3 is TGTGCCAGCAGCATCGCCGGCGGGAAGCGGGCGAGCACAGATACGCAGTATTTT. This translates into CASSIAGGKRASTDTQYF.

This clonotype occurred many times. The V gene is TRBV7-2, the J gene TRBJ2-1, with a weak D call TRBD2 (5 bases). The CDR3 is 16 amino acids. Trimming pared 6 bases from V and 0 bases from J, leaving 15 bases between. Germline V gene lookup returns CDR1 SGHTA and CDR2 FQGNSA. CDR3 nucleotides: TGTGCCAGCAGGTCGGGGAGACTTGGCTCCTACAATGAGCAGTTCTTC. This encodes CASRSGRLGSYNEQFF.

V and J are TRBV19 and TRBJ2-1, with 9 bases lining up with TRBD2. CDR3 length: 21 amino acids. Germline V gene lookup returns CDR1 LNHDA and CDR2 SQIVND (reference sequence). The junction had 16 bases not matched to a gene; V was cut back by 1 base and J by 0 bases. The chain's CDR3 is CASSIGKTRLAGKSSYNEQFF. CDR3 in DNA: TGTGCCAGTAGTATAGGCAAAACGAGGCTAGCGGGAAAGAGCTCCTACAATGAGCAGTTCTTC.

The V and J genes are TRBV7-9 and TRBJ1-4; D is uncertain. The V end lost 5 bases, the J end lost 10 bases, and 17 bases lay between the germline ends. The germline V gene encodes CDR1 SEHNR and CDR2 FQNEAQ (reference sequence). This CDR3 has 14 amino acids. CDR3 nucleotide sequence: TGTGCCAGCAGCCCAGGACCCTCGAAGGGAAAACTGTTTTTT. Translating it yields CASSPGPSKGKLFF.

Only a few counts were recorded for this clonotype. The V and J genes are TRBV20-1 and TRBJ2-3, with D perhaps matching TRBD1 (6 bases). With 5 bases removed from V and 2 bases from J, the gap between germline ends came to 14 bases. This CDR3 has 14 residues. Germline CDR1 is DFQATT and CDR2 is SNEGSKA (reference sequence). The CDR3 spells CSADRDTYTDTQYF. Here the CDR3 DNA reads TGCAGTGCTGACCGGGACACCTACACAGATACGCAGTATTTT.

As regards this clonotype: One end of the junction is discordant with germline, which a read error may explain. The V call is TRBV12-3 or TRBV12-4, the J call TRBJ2-1; 13 bases line up with TRBD2. CDR3 length equals 17 residues. CDR3 nucleotide sequence: TGTGCCTGCAGCTGTGGAGGGACTAGCGGGATCTACAATGAGCAGTTCTTC. Translating it yields CACSCGGTSGIYNEQFF.

This clonotype was picked up many times. The chain links TRBV7-3 to TRBJ2-5; no clear D. CDR3 length: 13 amino acids. Germline lookup yields CDR1 SGHTA and CDR2 FQGTGA. Trimming took off 5 bases at V and 2 bases at J, with 9 bases between the two ends. CDR3 region: CASSPRPQETQYF. The CDR3 region has the DNA TGTGCCAGCAGCCCCAGGCCGCAAGAGACCCAGTACTTC.